Below, 21 T cell receptor beta chains from the same sample are listed, as sequenced in a study of technical replicates of blood from a handful of donors. Profiling relied on immunoSEQ multiplex PCR, and the TCRdb table lists in-frame clones only, not all of them. The table lists tens of thousands of clones, 95% to 97% of them singletons, with 0.35% to 0.5% in the top ten. The sequencing input was T cells isolated from PBMCs. These receptor sequences come from a human donor in good health.

The chain combines TRBV12-5 with TRBJ1-1; D unresolved. Per germline, CDR1 LGHNT and CDR2 FRNRAP. The CDR3 length is 11 residues. V dropped 5 bases and J dropped 6 bases, with 7 bases sitting between them. CDR3 sequence reads: CASGHGPEAFF. The CDR3 DNA reads as TGTGCTAGTGGTCACGGTCCTGAAGCTTTCTTT. The full variable domain, in which reference TRBV12-5 and TRBJ1-1 provide the parts outside the CDR3, is DARVTQTPRHKVTEMGQEVTMRCQPILGHNTVFWYRQTMMQGLELLAYFRNRAPLDDSGMPKDRFSAEMPDATLATLKIQPSEPRDSAVYFCASGHGPEAFFGQGTRLTVV.

CDR3 nucleotide sequence: TGTGCCAGCAAGGCCGGGACAGGGCTCTCTTTTGCTTTCTTT. This translates into CASKAGTGLSFAFF. The chain employs TRBV27 and TRBJ1-1; 9 nucleotides agree with TRBD1. Germline loops: CDR1 MNHEY, CDR2 SMNVEV (reference sequence). The CDR3 is 14 residues long. Unmatched junction bases numbered 14, after V lost 7 bases and J lost 11 bases.

The gene calls are TRBV5-6 and TRBJ1-1, with 9 bases lining up with TRBD1. The germline gives CDR1 SGHDT, CDR2 YYEEEE. The V gene end was trimmed by 4 bases and the J gene end by 1 base; junction bases not matched to a gene: 8. The CDR3 is 16 amino acids. The CDR3 sequence is CASSPDRGKRNTEAFF. The CDR3 region has the DNA TGTGCCAGCAGCCCAGACAGGGGGAAGCGGAACACTGAAGCTTTCTTT.

This clone has only one observation. This rearrangement joins TRBV28 to TRBJ2-1; D uncertain. V was shortened by 1 base and J by 5 bases, with 6 bases between the two germline ends. The CDR3 contains 13 residues. From germline, CDR1 is MDHEN and CDR2 SYDVKM. The CDR3 DNA reads TGTGCCAGCAGTTTATACCAGAACAATGAGCAGTTCTTC. This translates into CASSLYQNNEQFF.

J is TRBJ1-5 and V is TRBV29-1; perhaps TRBD1 as D (5 bases). The CDR3 extends over 14 amino acids. V gave up 3 bases and J gave up 6 bases, with 15 bases separating them. Germline values: CDR1 SQVTM, CDR2 ANQGSEA. CDR3 in amino acids: CSVDQGKEGQPQHF. The CDR3 DNA sequence: TGCAGCGTTGATCAGGGTAAAGAAGGTCAGCCCCAGCATTTT.

The V gene is TRBV27, the J gene TRBJ2-2, with D possibly being TRBD1 (6 bases). The length of the CDR3 is 16 residues. Deletions cut 8 bases from V and 4 bases from J, with 20 bases between. CDR1 is MNHEY, CDR2 SMNVEV, per germline (reference sequence). CDR3 amino acids: CASGSLYRVGTGELFF. The CDR3 nucleotides read TGTGCCAGCGGCTCCCTCTACAGGGTAGGCACCGGGGAGCTGTTTTTT.

The table lists this clone with a few counts. The chain carries TRBV4-2 and TRBJ2-3; unclear D gene. From germline, CDR1 is LGHNA and CDR2 YNFKEQ. The length of the CDR3 is 12 residues. With 1 base removed from V and 5 bases from J, the gap between germline ends came to 4 bases. The chain's CDR3 is CASSQAGDTQYF. The CDR3 DNA is TGTGCCAGCAGCCAAGCGGGAGATACGCAGTATTTT.

The chain is built from TRBV27 and TRBJ2-7; D is unresolved. The CDR3 extends over 13 amino acids. With 2 bases removed from V and 0 bases from J, the gap between germline ends came to 5 bases. The germline CDR1 and CDR2 sequences are MNHEY and SMNVEV (reference sequence). Here the CDR3 reads CASSLTVSYEQYF. CDR3 sequence (DNA): TGTGCCAGCAGTTTAACAGTCTCCTACGAGCAGTACTTC.

The rearrangement links TRBV6-1 to TRBJ1-5; D is possibly TRBD1 (5 bases). Per the germline V gene, CDR1 is MNHNS and CDR2 is SASEGT. V was pared by 3 bases and J by 6 bases, with 9 bases between. The CDR3 consists of 13 residues. CDR3 in amino acids: CASSESGRQPQHF. Here the CDR3 DNA reads TGTGCCAGCAGTGAGTCAGGGCGTCAGCCCCAGCATTTT.

V is TRBV7-2 and J is TRBJ1-5; 7 nucleotides match TRBD1. CDR1 and CDR2 from the germline V gene are SGHTA and FQGNSA. The CDR3 consists of 15 residues. J gave up 5 bases and V 2 bases, and 6 bases lay outside the gene matches. In DNA, the CDR3 is TGTGCCAGCAGCTTACCCGGGACAGACGATCAGCCCCAGCATTTT. Protein: CASSLPGTDDQPQHF.

The V call is TRBV29-1, the J call TRBJ1-1; D is unclear. Trimming cost V 8 bases and J 4 bases, with 11 bases left between them. The CDR3 is 11 residues long. Germline V CDR1 and CDR2: SQVTM, ANQGSEA. The CDR3 is CSKTAGTEAFF. The CDR3 nucleotides are TGCAGCAAGACTGCGGGCACTGAAGCTTTCTTT.

The CDR3 region has the DNA TGTGCCAGCAGCGCCGGGACAGGCTCCTACGAGCAGTACTTC. This gives the protein CASSAGTGSYEQYF. This sequence joins TRBV5-4 and TRBJ2-7, with 8 bases identical to TRBD1. The V segment lost 4 bases and the J segment 0 bases; nucleotides outside the gene matches: 3. Germline CDR1 SGHNT, CDR2 YYREEE (reference sequence). CDR3 size: 14 residues.

The J gene is TRBJ2-1, the V gene TRBV5-1; D perhaps matches TRBD2 (5 bases). Germline CDR1 and CDR2: SGHRS and YFSETQ. This CDR3 comprises 13 residues. V was trimmed by 3 bases and J by 3 bases, leaving 7 bases between them. The CDR3 reads CASSYRDYNEQFF. As DNA, the CDR3 is TGCGCCAGCAGCTACCGGGACTACAATGAGCAGTTCTTC. Full variable domain (remainder filled in from reference TRBV5-1 and TRBJ2-1): KAGVTQTPRYLIKTRGQQVTLSCSPISGHRSVSWYQQTPGQGLQFLFEYFSETQRNKGNFPGRFSGRQFSNSRSEMNVSTLELGDSALYLCASSYRDYNEQFFGPGTRLTVL.

This chain connects TRBV7-8 to TRBJ1-5; the D gene is possibly TRBD1 (5 bases). The CDR3 length is 16 residues. Per the germline V gene, CDR1 is SGHVS and CDR2 is FQNEAQ. The V end lost 3 bases, the J end lost 3 bases, and 15 bases lay between the germline ends. CDR3 loop: CASSLTATGFNQPQHF. The CDR3 region has the DNA TGTGCCAGCAGCTTGACGGCAACAGGTTTCAATCAGCCCCAGCATTTT.

The V and J genes are TRBV27 and TRBJ2-7, with 7 bases that match TRBD2. Germline lookup yields CDR1 MNHEY and CDR2 SMNVEV (reference sequence). CDR3 length equals 13 residues. Unmatched junction bases numbered 3, after V lost 4 bases and J lost 3 bases. The CDR3 here is CASSWTRNYEQYF. DNA for the CDR3: TGTGCCAGCAGTTGGACTAGAAACTACGAGCAGTACTTC.

This clone has a single count. The rearrangement links TRBV27 to TRBJ2-7, with TRBD2 identical over 12 bases. J lost 6 bases, V lost 5 bases, and 5 bases had no gene match. Germline loops: CDR1 MNHEY, CDR2 SMNVEV (reference sequence). This CDR3 region has 14 residues. CDR3 nucleotides: TGTGCCAGCAGTGGCGGACTAGCGGGACGCGAGCAGTACTTC. This translates into CASSGGLAGREQYF.

The rearrangement joins TRBV28 to TRBJ1-2, with 8 positions matching TRBD1. The CDR3 runs 15 residues. Losses at the gene ends were 6 bases for V and 0 bases for J; bases not matched to a gene: 6. Per germline, CDR1 MDHEN and CDR2 SYDVKM. The CDR3 protein is CASRDRESANYGYTF. As DNA, the CDR3 is TGTGCCAGCAGGGACAGGGAATCAGCTAACTATGGCTACACCTTC.

The genes are TRBV27 and TRBJ2-3; TRBD2 might be the D (6 bases). The germline gives CDR1 MNHEY, CDR2 SMNVEV (reference sequence). The CDR3 is made up of 14 amino acids. V lost 3 bases and J lost 4, with 11 bases in between. The CDR3: CASSFFGRADTQYF. The DNA of the CDR3 is TGTGCCAGCAGTTTTTTCGGGAGAGCAGATACGCAGTATTTT.

J is TRBJ2-2 and V is TRBV2; 7 nucleotides agree with TRBD2. The CDR3 has 14 amino acids. Germline V gene sequence: CDR1 SNHLY, CDR2 FYNNEI. With V trimmed by 6 bases and J by 3 bases, 4 bases remained unmatched. CDR3 coding DNA: TGTGCCAGCAGGACGCTAGCGGACACCGGGGAGCTGTTTTTT. It translates to CASRTLADTGELFF.

The V and J genes are TRBV5-4 and TRBJ2-7; 8 nucleotides agree with TRBD2. Trimming at V came to 0 bases and at J to 3 bases, leaving 2 bases not matched to a gene. The CDR3 totals 14 residues. Germline-derived CDR1 and CDR2 are SGHNT and YYREEE (reference sequence). CDR3 sequence: CASSLVAGSYEQYF. For the CDR3, the DNA is TGTGCCAGCAGCTTGGTAGCGGGAAGCTACGAGCAGTACTTC. Based on the CDR3 plus reference TRBV5-4 and TRBJ2-7, the full variable domain is ETGVTQSPTHLIKTRGQQVTLRCSSQSGHNTVSWYQQALGQGPQFIFQYYREEENGRGNFPPRFSGLQFPNYSSELNVNALELDDSALYLCASSLVAGSYEQYFGPGTRLTVT.

The gene calls are TRBV9 and TRBJ2-2, with D perhaps TRBD1 (6 bases). CDR1 and CDR2 (germline): SGDLS, YYNGEE. Trimming took 1 base from V and 5 from J, leaving 12 bases between them. This CDR3 region has 15 residues. In DNA, the CDR3 is TGTGCCAGCAGCGTAAATGCAGGGGTAACCGGGGAGCTGTTTTTT. Amino acids: CASSVNAGVTGELFF.